The 26 T cell receptor beta chains in this list originate from one sample, sequenced in a study of graft-versus-host responses after intestinal transplantation. Assay used: immunoSEQ multiplex PCR; TCRdb lists only in-frame clones, some missing. The sample records around 18,000 clones, roughly four fifths being singletons. The specimen comprised PBMCs, sampled 14 days after transplant. Every receptor here comes from a human patient who received an intestinal transplant, so some T cells may come from the graft donor.

The CDR3 nucleotides read TGTGCCAGCAGGGACGGACAGGGGGGCGGTCAGCCCCAGCATTTT. It encodes CASRDGQGGGQPQHF. The V gene is TRBV6-1, the J gene TRBJ1-5; 10 positions agree with TRBD1. Germline V gene sequence: CDR1 MNHNS, CDR2 SASEGT. CDR3 length equals 15 residues. Germline trimming cut 6 bases from V and 6 bases from J; bases unmatched to any gene: 8.

The chain carries TRBV6-7 and TRBJ1-2; D ambiguous. TRBV6-7 is an ORF for which the function is uncertain. The CDR3 runs to 9 residues. V was shortened by 3 bases and J by 7 bases, with 0 bases between the two germline ends. The CDR3 protein is CASSYGYTF. The DNA of the CDR3 is TGTGCCAGCAGTTATGGCTACACCTTC.

This rearrangement joins TRBV4-1 to TRBJ1-4; D possibly corresponds to TRBD1 (5 bases). CDR3 length: 15 residues. Per germline, CDR1 MGHRA and CDR2 YSYEKL. The germline V and J ends were trimmed by 3 bases and 8 bases, with 16 bases remaining between them. The CDR3 DNA reads TGCGCCAGCAGCCACCCCGCCGGGGCAATCGAAAAACTGTTTTTT. This translates into CASSHPAGAIEKLFF.

The gene calls are TRBV6-6 and TRBJ1-2; 7 bases are a match to TRBD1. J was trimmed by 4 bases and V by 6 bases; bases with no gene match: 8. The CDR3 loop spans 14 amino acids. Germline V CDR1 and CDR2: MNHNY, SVGAGI (reference sequence). In DNA, the CDR3 is TGTGCCAGCAGGCCCGGGGACAGCGCCTATGGCTACACCTTC. Translating gives CASRPGDSAYGYTF.

This rearrangement joins TRBV11-2 to TRBJ2-7, with TRBD1 as a possible D gene (5 bases). CDR1 is SGHAT, CDR2 FQNNGV, per germline. V was shortened by 5 bases and J by 3 bases, with 14 bases between the two germline ends. The CDR3 covers 14 residues. The CDR3 sequence: CASSSISGFYEQYF. The DNA of the CDR3 is TGTGCCAGCAGCAGTATTTCAGGGTTCTACGAGCAGTACTTC.

The chain recombines TRBV29-1 with TRBJ1-1; unclear D gene. There are 10 residues in the CDR3. Trimming shortened V by 5 bases and J by 5 bases, and 6 bases separated the two germline ends. Germline values: CDR1 SQVTM, CDR2 ANQGSEA. In DNA form, the CDR3 reads TGCAGCGTTACAGAAACTGAAGCTTTCTTT. Protein: CSVTETEAFF. Complete variable domain (other parts from reference TRBV29-1 and TRBJ1-1): SAVISQKPSRDICQRGTSLTIQCQVDSQVTMMFWYRQQPGQSLTLIATANQGSEATYESGFVIDKFPISRPNLTFSTLTVSNMSPEDSSIYLCSVTETEAFFGQGTRLTVV.

V usage is TRBV10-3 and J usage is TRBJ2-2; 7 nucleotides agree with TRBD1. The V gene end was trimmed by 6 bases and the J gene end by 7 bases; junction bases not matched to a gene: 11. This CDR3 is built from 15 residues. The germline V gene encodes CDR1 ENHRY and CDR2 SYGVKD. In DNA form, the CDR3 reads TGTGCCATCAGACCCGACAGGGTTCAGGGCGGGGAGCTGTTTTTT. Protein: CAIRPDRVQGGELFF.

V and J are TRBV10-3 and TRBJ1-2; TRBD1 matches at 8 bases. The J segment lost 7 bases and the V segment lost 6 bases, leaving 13 bases of the junction unmatched. CDR1 is ENHRY and CDR2 is SYGVKD in the germline V gene. This CDR3 is 15 amino acids long. CDR3: CAISENGQGKSGYTF. The CDR3 DNA reads as TGTGCCATCAGCGAAAACGGACAGGGAAAGTCTGGCTACACCTTC.

CDR3 sequence: CASSLAGNSSYEQYF. Here the CDR3 DNA reads TGTGCCAGCAGTCTAGCGGGAAACAGCTCCTACGAGCAGTACTTC. The rearrangement joins TRBV6-7 to TRBJ2-7; 9 nucleotides match TRBD2. TRBV6-7 counts as an open reading frame of uncertain function. Germline trimming cut 5 bases from V and 0 bases from J; bases unmatched to any gene: 5. This CDR3 region has 15 residues.

This chain uses TRBV29-1 with TRBJ1-1; 8 nucleotides line up with TRBD1. The CDR3 loop spans 12 amino acids. Germline V gene data show CDR1 as SQVTM and CDR2 as ANQGSEA. The V gene end was trimmed by 8 bases and the J gene end by 7 bases; junction bases not matched to a gene: 9. CDR3: CSLAGGADEAFF. The DNA of the CDR3 is TGCAGCCTGGCAGGGGGCGCGGATGAAGCTTTCTTT.

The chain links TRBV6-5 to TRBJ1-6, with unresolved D. CDR1 is MNHEY, CDR2 SVGAGI, per germline. Trimming took 2 bases from V and 0 from J, leaving 2 bases between them. The CDR3 covers 14 residues. CDR3 in DNA: TGTGCCAGCAGTTACAGCTCCTATAATTCACCCCTCCACTTT. Translation gives CASSYSSYNSPLHF.

The rearrangement joins TRBV5-1 to TRBJ1-5; TRBD1 is a possible D gene (5 bases). Germline V gene lookup returns CDR1 SGHRS and CDR2 YFSETQ. This CDR3 is built from 14 residues. Trimming took 0 bases from V and 7 from J, leaving 11 bases between them. The CDR3 loop is CASSLGDGRQPQHF. The CDR3 DNA is TGCGCCAGCAGCTTGGGGGACGGAAGGCAGCCCCAGCATTTT.

This clone was found a few times. V usage is TRBV5-4 and J usage is TRBJ1-1; D gene uncertain. Germline loops: CDR1 SGHNT, CDR2 YYREEE (reference sequence). V lost 0 bases to trimming and J lost 4 bases, with 10 bases between them. There are 14 residues in the CDR3. The DNA of the CDR3 is TGTGCCAGCAGCTTGGCGGGGTCGGTCACTGAAGCTTTCTTT. Protein: CASSLAGSVTEAFF.

This clone showed up just once. This chain links TRBV10-2 with TRBJ2-3, with D unclear. The CDR3 covers 14 residues. CDR1 and CDR2 from the germline V gene are WSHSY and SAAADI. V was trimmed by 3 bases and J by 0 bases, leaving 7 bases between them. The CDR3: CASSDFASTDTQYF. DNA for the CDR3: TGCGCCAGCAGTGATTTTGCGAGCACAGATACGCAGTATTTT.

CDR3 DNA sequence: TGTGCCAGCAGCTTATGGGGGGCTATGACCTACGAGCAGTACTTC. It translates to CASSLWGAMTYEQYF. The chain uses TRBV5-6 and TRBJ2-5; D assignment may be TRBD1 or TRBD2 (6 bases each). The assigned J gene may be wrong: the sequence end matches TRBJ2-7 better. The germline V gene encodes CDR1 SGHDT and CDR2 YYEEEE. This CDR3 contains 15 residues.

The CDR3 nucleotides are TGTGCCTGGAGTATGGCAGAGGGGGGGACCCAGTACTTC. This codes for CAWSMAEGGTQYF. The J gene is TRBJ2-5, the V gene TRBV30, with D perhaps TRBD1 or TRBD2 (6 bases each). Trimming took off 2 bases at V and 7 bases at J, with 14 bases between the two ends. The CDR3 totals 13 residues. The V gene's germline CDR1 is GTSNPN and CDR2 SVGIG (reference sequence).

The chain uses TRBV5-4 and TRBJ2-5; D might be TRBD2 (6 bases). Germline V gene lookup returns CDR1 SGHNT and CDR2 YYREEE (reference sequence). The CDR3 consists of 14 residues. Trimming took off 1 base at V and 1 base at J, with 8 bases between the two ends. The CDR3, as DNA: TGTGCCAGCAGCTTGCAACTAGCCCAAGAGACCCAGTACTTC. This sequence encodes CASSLQLAQETQYF.

The gene calls are TRBV5-1 and TRBJ2-7; D unresolved. The V gene's germline CDR1 is SGHRS and CDR2 YFSETQ. Trimming left V 1 base short and J 6 bases short, with 8 bases between. This CDR3 is 12 amino acids long. This CDR3 is CASSLKGPEQYF. The CDR3 nucleotides read TGCGCCAGCAGCTTGAAAGGGCCCGAGCAGTACTTC.

This rearrangement joins TRBV5-1 to TRBJ2-3; D is unclear. The germline V gene encodes CDR1 SGHRS and CDR2 YFSETQ. The CDR3 sequence is 11 residues long. The germline V and J ends were trimmed by 2 bases and 2 bases, with 0 bases remaining between them. CDR3 sequence (DNA): TGCGCCAGCAGCTTCACAGATACGCAGTATTTT. Its translation: CASSFTDTQYF.

V and J are TRBV28 and TRBJ2-7; D unresolved. The CDR3 is made up of 14 amino acids. V lost 3 bases and J 2 bases, leaving 11 bases between the germline ends. Germline V gives CDR1 MDHEN, CDR2 SYDVKM. This CDR3 is CASSLGVGTYEQYF. CDR3 nucleotides: TGTGCCAGCAGTTTGGGCGTTGGGACCTACGAGCAGTACTTC.

V usage is TRBV6-5 and J usage is TRBJ2-7; TRBD2 agrees at 8 bases. Unmatched junction bases numbered 5, after V lost 5 bases and J lost 5 bases. The CDR3 has 13 amino acids. Per the germline V gene, CDR1 is MNHEY and CDR2 is SVGAGI. As DNA, the CDR3 is TGTGCCAGCAGTCGAGCGGGAGTAAACGAGCAGTACTTC. Translated, it gives CASSRAGVNEQYF.

The V and J genes are TRBV15 and TRBJ2-5, with 7 bases aligning to TRBD1. Germline V gene lookup returns CDR1 LNHNV and CDR2 YYDKDF (reference sequence). CDR3 length equals 19 residues. V trimming: 3 bases; J trimming: 2 bases; junction bases outside the gene matches: 18. The CDR3: CATSSGGGEGGPLQETQYF. DNA for the CDR3: TGTGCCACCAGCAGTGGGGGTGGGGAAGGGGGCCCCTTACAAGAGACCCAGTACTTC.

The rearrangement uses TRBV5-8 and TRBJ2-7; TRBD1 matches 7 bases. V lost 5 bases, J lost 5 bases, and 13 bases stayed unmatched. CDR1 is SGHTS, CDR2 YDEGEE, per germline. CDR3 length: 15 residues. This CDR3 is CASSRDRPPYDEQYF. CDR3 coding DNA: TGTGCCAGCAGTCGGGACAGACCCCCCTATGACGAGCAGTACTTC.

The J gene is TRBJ2-7, the V gene TRBV29-1, with D possibly matching TRBD1 (6 bases). V was cut by 8 bases and J by 9 bases, with 23 bases left in between. CDR3 length: 13 amino acids. CDR1 is SQVTM and CDR2 is ANQGSEA in the germline V gene. The CDR3, as DNA: TGCAGCCCCACCGGGACAAGGTGTCAGGGGCAGTACTTC. Translation: CSPTGTRCQGQYF.

The genes are TRBV2 and TRBJ2-7; no firm D call. The ends were cut back, 9 bases at V and 0 bases at J, with 6 bases in the middle. Per the germline V gene, CDR1 is SNHLY and CDR2 is FYNNEI. The CDR3 runs to 11 residues. CDR3 nucleotide sequence: TGTGCCAGTTCACCCTCCTACGAGCAGTACTTC. This codes for CASSPSYEQYF.

The chain links TRBV9 to TRBJ2-5; D not resolved. CDR1 and CDR2 (germline): SGDLS, YYNGEE. Trimming shortened V by 0 bases and J by 7 bases, and 10 bases separated the two germline ends. This CDR3 has 13 residues. CDR3 amino acids: CASSVEVRGTQYF. CDR3 coding DNA: TGTGCCAGCAGCGTAGAGGTGCGTGGGACCCAGTACTTC. Complete variable domain (other parts from reference TRBV9 and TRBJ2-5): DSGVTQTPKHLITATGQRVTLRCSPRSGDLSVYWYQQSLDQGLQFLIQYYNGEERAKGNILERFSAQQFPDLHSELNLSSLELGDSALYFCASSVEVRGTQYFGPGTRLLVL.